A selection of T cell receptor beta chains follows, all from one sample in a study of control samples from healthy donors and cancer patients. Measured with immunoSEQ multiplex PCR; TCRdb has only the in-frame clones, and not every one. Counted here are 100,000 to 120,000 clones, roughly four fifths occurring once; the ten biggest clones make up roughly 6.5%. Sequenced: blood. The receptors were gathered from a man aged 18 to 29 in good health. Each CDR3 is given without its conserved first and last residue. Fields, in order: V gene, clone size, D gene, CDR3 protein. A D gene is named only where the DNA matches it firmly. Clone size, where shown, is once, few, many, or a class for clones that have expanded.

V gene: TRBV19; clone size: NA; D gene: NA; CDR3 protein: ASSISGGTSMGTEAF
V gene: TRBV7-6; clone size: NA; D gene: TRBD1; CDR3 protein: ASSPLPGGDSPLH
V gene: TRBV5-1; clone size: NA; D gene: NA; CDR3 protein: ASSSGTPYEQY
V gene: TRBV5-8; clone size: NA; D gene: TRBD1; CDR3 protein: ASSPYWDRVEANYGYT
V gene: TRBV2; clone size: once; D gene: NA; CDR3 protein: ASILYGAYTDTQY
V gene: TRBV7-9; clone size: NA; D gene: TRBD1; CDR3 protein: ASSPTGAYSTDTQY
V gene: TRBV14; clone size: NA; D gene: TRBD2; CDR3 protein: ASSHKGGGGLLQETQY
V gene: TRBV6-2/TRBV6-3; clone size: NA; D gene: NA; CDR3 protein: ASSPTPNWGVGELF
V gene: TRBV2; clone size: NA; D gene: NA; CDR3 protein: ASGAGTSGYT
V gene: TRBV9; clone size: few; D gene: NA; CDR3 protein: ASSSQTRIPSGNTIY
V gene: TRBV5-6; clone size: NA; D gene: NA; CDR3 protein: ASSGGGQSYEQY
V gene: TRBV5-1; clone size: NA; D gene: TRBD1; CDR3 protein: ASSLRQGGGYT
V gene: TRBV5-6; clone size: NA; D gene: NA; CDR3 protein: ASSRTGINTEAF
V gene: TRBV5-6; clone size: NA; D gene: TRBD2; CDR3 protein: ASSPSGGSGTDTQY
V gene: TRBV6-5; clone size: once; D gene: NA; CDR3 protein: ASSPTPLVWNEQF
V gene: TRBV19; clone size: NA; D gene: TRBD1; CDR3 protein: ASKRLRGQGPFYSNQPQH
V gene: TRBV5-1; clone size: NA; D gene: NA; CDR3 protein: ASSSPLEEGPSHYGYT
V gene: TRBV5-8; clone size: NA; D gene: NA; CDR3 protein: ASSSLPGTYEQY
V gene: TRBV7-8; clone size: NA; D gene: TRBD2; CDR3 protein: ASSRAGGLTDTQY
V gene: TRBV5-7; clone size: NA; D gene: TRBD1; CDR3 protein: ASKFGQDNQPQH
V gene: TRBV19; clone size: NA; D gene: NA; CDR3 protein: ASSTILSSNQPQH
V gene: TRBV6-5; clone size: NA; D gene: NA; CDR3 protein: ASSYSTVPLVSEQF
V gene: TRBV4-1; clone size: NA; D gene: NA; CDR3 protein: ASSLEGGNEQF
V gene: TRBV7-9; clone size: NA; D gene: TRBD1; CDR3 protein: ASSPGDRDQETQY
V gene: TRBV6-5; clone size: NA; D gene: TRBD2; CDR3 protein: ASSLPGGYNEQF
V gene: TRBV4-2; clone size: NA; D gene: TRBD2; CDR3 protein: ASSEDKGRVYDEQF